Each of the 26 T cell receptor beta chains below was sequenced from the same sample in a study of blood T cell repertoires in COVID-19. TCRdb's table, derived via immunoSEQ multiplex PCR, lists solely in-frame clones and lacks some. The sample lists around 280,000 clones, 87% occurring once. The sample taken for sequencing was PBMCs or T cells enriched from blood (not recorded which). Receptor source: a woman aged 40 to 55 who had recovered from COVID-19.

The CDR3 protein is CASSQRTSTDTQYF. CDR3 in DNA: TGTGCCAGCAGCCAAAGGACTAGCACAGATACGCAGTATTTT. This chain connects TRBV11-1 to TRBJ2-3; D is possibly TRBD2 (5 bases). The CDR3 consists of 14 residues. The germline gives CDR1 SGHAT, CDR2 FQDESV (reference sequence). Trimming removed 5 bases at V and 0 bases at J, with 9 bases between.

The V and J genes are TRBV7-9 and TRBJ1-1, with 7 nucleotides matching TRBD1. Germline CDR1 reads SEHNR; CDR2 reads FQNEAQ (reference sequence). V lost 3 bases, J lost 0 bases, and 1 base stayed unmatched. CDR3 length: 14 amino acids. Here the CDR3 DNA reads TGTGCCAGCAGCTTCGGACAGGTGAACACTGAAGCTTTCTTT. Residues: CASSFGQVNTEAFF. Full variable domain (remainder filled in from reference TRBV7-9 and TRBJ1-1): DTGVSQNPRHKITKRGQNVTFRCDPISEHNRLYWYRQTLGQGPEFLTYFQNEAQLEKSRLLSDRFSAERPKGSFSTLEIQRTEQGDSAMYLCASSFGQVNTEAFFGQGTRLTVV.

In this sample, this clone turned up once. The V and J genes are TRBV15 and TRBJ1-3; TRBD1 might be the D (5 bases). V was shortened by 0 bases and J by 8 bases, with 14 bases between the two germline ends. CDR3 length: 15 amino acids. The germline gives CDR1 LNHNV, CDR2 YYDKDF (reference sequence). DNA for the CDR3: TGTGCCACCAGCAGAGATCCGACAGCCAGGGACACCATATATTTT. Translating it yields CATSRDPTARDTIYF.

This chain uses TRBV30 with TRBJ2-7, with 10 bases matching TRBD2. Germline CDR1 reads GTSNPN; CDR2 reads SVGIG (reference sequence). Trimming took 1 base from V and 1 from J; bases not matched to a gene: 7. The length of the CDR3 is 16 residues. CDR3 coding DNA: TGTGCCTGGAGTGGGGGGGCTAGCGGGAGATCCTACGAGCAGTACTTC. Translated, it gives CAWSGGASGRSYEQYF.

The chain is built from TRBV7-8 and TRBJ2-7, with D tentatively TRBD1 (5 bases). Germline values: CDR1 SGHVS, CDR2 FQNEAQ. CDR3 size: 11 residues. V was shortened by 6 bases and J by 3 bases, with 6 bases between the two germline ends. The CDR3 is CASSRGYEQYF. The CDR3 DNA reads as TGTGCCAGCAGTAGGGGCTACGAGCAGTACTTC.

The rearrangement links TRBV7-9 to TRBJ1-1; unclear D gene. Germline assignment: CDR1 SEHNR and CDR2 FQNEAQ (reference sequence). This CDR3 has 12 residues. Trimming cost V 5 bases and J 1 base, with 5 bases left between them. CDR3 amino acids: CASSQANTEAFF. CDR3 nucleotide sequence: TGTGCCAGCAGCCAAGCGAACACTGAAGCTTTCTTT.

DNA for the CDR3: TGTGCCAGCAGTTTCAGGTCAACTAATGAAAAACTGTTTTTT. This codes for CASSFRSTNEKLFF. The V call is TRBV27, the J call TRBJ1-4, with unresolved D. The ends were cut back, 3 bases at V and 0 bases at J, with 5 bases in the middle. The length of the CDR3 is 14 residues. The germline V gene encodes CDR1 MNHEY and CDR2 SMNVEV (reference sequence).

V usage is TRBV27 and J usage is TRBJ2-7; TRBD2 aligns across 13 bases. CDR1 and CDR2 from the germline V gene are MNHEY and SMNVEV (reference sequence). The CDR3 is made up of 15 amino acids. V shed 7 bases and J 2 bases; nucleotides not matched to a gene: 5. The CDR3 sequence: CASTRLAGGPYEQYF. In nucleotides, the CDR3 is TGTGCCAGCACCCGACTAGCGGGAGGACCCTACGAGCAGTACTTC.

This rearrangement joins TRBV5-4 to TRBJ1-4; maybe TRBD1 (6 bases). With 1 base removed from V and 1 base from J, the gap between germline ends came to 14 bases. Germline V lookup: CDR1 SGHNT, CDR2 YYREEE (reference sequence). The CDR3 is made up of 17 amino acids. DNA of the CDR3: TGTGCCAGCAGCTTGAAGGACAGATTTTTAACTAATGAAAAACTGTTTTTT. Translation gives CASSLKDRFLTNEKLFF. The variable domain in full, with the rest retrieved from reference TRBV5-4 and TRBJ1-4, is ETGVTQSPTHLIKTRGQQVTLRCSSQSGHNTVSWYQQALGQGPQFIFQYYREEENGRGNFPPRFSGLQFPNYSSELNVNALELDDSALYLCASSLKDRFLTNEKLFFGSGTQLSVL.

V gene TRBV13 combines with J gene TRBJ1-3; 7 nucleotides agree with TRBD1. J was trimmed by 2 bases and V by 3 bases; bases with no gene match: 7. This CDR3 has 16 residues. Germline lookup yields CDR1 PRHDT and CDR2 FYEKMQ (reference sequence). Written as DNA, the CDR3 is TGTGCCAGCAGCTTCCGTACAGGGGCGACTGGAAACACCATATATTTT. Its protein is CASSFRTGATGNTIYF.

The chain is built from TRBV7-2 and TRBJ1-1, with 7 bases identical to TRBD1. V lost 2 bases to trimming and J lost 4 bases; unmatched junction nucleotides: 7. From germline, CDR1 is SGHTA and CDR2 FQGNSA. This CDR3 comprises 15 residues. The CDR3 nucleotides are TGTGCCAGCAGCTTAAGGGGGCTGGGCGGCACTGAAGCTTTCTTT. Translating gives CASSLRGLGGTEAFF.

The chain couples TRBV25-1 to TRBJ2-7; TRBD2 aligns across 11 bases. Germline V gene data show CDR1 as MGHDK and CDR2 as SYGVNS. The CDR3 is made up of 16 amino acids. J gave up 2 bases and V 1 base, and 4 bases lay outside the gene matches. CDR3 coding DNA: TGTGCCAGCAGTGAATTTCGACTAGCGGGACCCTACGAGCAGTACTTC. This gives the protein CASSEFRLAGPYEQYF.

The table lists this clone with a count of one. The chain recombines TRBV4-1 with TRBJ2-3; 11 nucleotides line up with TRBD1. J lost 4 bases, V lost 1 base, and 4 bases had no gene match. CDR3 length: 16 amino acids. Germline assignment: CDR1 MGHRA and CDR2 YSYEKL. The CDR3 nucleotides are TGCGCCAGCAGCCAAGTATGGACAGGGGGCCCAGATACGCAGTATTTT. This codes for CASSQVWTGGPDTQYF.

The chain joins TRBV30 to TRBJ2-7; TRBD1 matches at 7 bases. J was trimmed by 0 bases and V by 0 bases; bases with no gene match: 8. The V gene's germline CDR1 is GTSNPN and CDR2 SVGIG (reference sequence). The CDR3 totals 16 residues. The CDR3, as DNA: TGTGCCTGGAGTGTAGGGGGCGGTGATTACTCCTACGAGCAGTACTTC. It is translated as CAWSVGGGDYSYEQYF.

V gene TRBV5-4 combines with J gene TRBJ2-3, with D possibly matching TRBD2 (6 bases). This CDR3 comprises 17 residues. The V end lost 0 bases, the J end lost 3 bases, and 17 bases lay between the germline ends. Per the germline V gene, CDR1 is SGHNT and CDR2 is YYREEE (reference sequence). CDR3 in DNA: TGTGCCAGCAGCTTGGAGGTGGGGGGAGCTAAAACAGATACGCAGTATTTT. This translates into CASSLEVGGAKTDTQYF.

The chain recombines TRBV27 with TRBJ1-6; the D is unclear. Germline V gene lookup returns CDR1 MNHEY and CDR2 SMNVEV (reference sequence). V lost 3 bases and J 7 bases, leaving 13 bases between the germline ends. This CDR3 contains 15 residues. The CDR3: CASSFKSGGNSPLHF. The CDR3 nucleotides are TGTGCCAGCAGTTTTAAATCGGGAGGGAATTCACCCCTCCACTTT.

This sequence joins TRBV30 and TRBJ2-7; TRBD2 matches at 7 bases. Germline lookup yields CDR1 GTSNPN and CDR2 SVGIG (reference sequence). V shed 2 bases, J shed 7 bases, and the junction held 8 bases outside the gene matches. CDR3 length equals 13 residues. The DNA for the CDR3 is TGTGCCTGGAGTCGCGGATCAGCGGGGGAGCAGTACTTC. Translated: CAWSRGSAGEQYF.

The rearrangement joins TRBV5-1 to TRBJ2-7, with 8 bases fitting TRBD2. The germline V gene encodes CDR1 SGHRS and CDR2 YFSETQ. V shed 4 bases, J shed 3 bases, and the junction held 9 bases outside the gene matches. The CDR3 is made up of 15 amino acids. Here the CDR3 reads CASSETAGAIYEQYF. CDR3 DNA: TGCGCCAGCAGCGAAACAGCGGGAGCCATCTACGAGCAGTACTTC.

This clone was picked up a small number of times. This chain uses TRBV7-2 with TRBJ2-3, with 10 bases that match TRBD2. Germline CDR1 reads SGHTA; CDR2 reads FQGNSA. Trimming took 5 bases from V and 6 from J; bases not matched to a gene: 20. The CDR3 consists of 19 residues. The CDR3 loop reads CASSPRPPSGSPSQDTQYF. Here the CDR3 DNA reads TGTGCCAGCAGCCCCCGGCCCCCTAGCGGGAGTCCTTCGCAGGATACGCAGTATTTT.

This chain uses TRBV3-1 (or the pseudogene TRBV3-2) with TRBJ1-6, with D unclear. The germline gives CDR1 LGHDT, CDR2 YNNKEL (reference sequence). The CDR3 length is 13 residues. V lost 8 bases, J lost 6 bases, and 11 bases lay in between. This CDR3 reads CASSWESNSPLHF. The CDR3 bases are TGTGCCAGCTCCTGGGAGAGTAATTCACCCCTCCACTTT.

The genes are TRBV7-9 and TRBJ2-1; 11 bases match TRBD2. The CDR3 is 16 residues long. CDR1 is SEHNR and CDR2 is FQNEAQ in the germline V gene (reference sequence). The J segment lost 4 bases and the V segment lost 5 bases, leaving 7 bases of the junction unmatched. CDR3 nucleotides: TGTGCCAGCAGCCCCGGGACTAGCGGAACTTACAATGAGCAGTTCTTC. Its protein is CASSPGTSGTYNEQFF.

The chain combines TRBV9 with TRBJ2-1; TRBD2 agrees at 7 bases. The V gene end was trimmed by 4 bases and the J gene end by 0 bases; junction bases not matched to a gene: 10. Germline assignment: CDR1 SGDLS and CDR2 YYNGEE. CDR3 length: 17 amino acids. CDR3 in DNA: TGTGCCAGCAGCCGATTTGATAGCGGGCACTCCTACAATGAGCAGTTCTTC. This codes for CASSRFDSGHSYNEQFF.

The chain combines TRBV2 with TRBJ2-2, with TRBD1 identical over 9 bases. CDR1 SNHLY and CDR2 FYNNEI come from the germline V gene. The CDR3 totals 15 residues. Trimming removed 5 bases from V and 3 bases from J; junction bases left unmatched: 4. CDR3 residues: CASSLTGGDTGELFF. The CDR3 DNA sequence: TGTGCCAGCAGTCTGACAGGGGGGGACACCGGGGAGCTGTTTTTT.

The genes are TRBV20-1 and TRBJ1-1, with 7 bases matching TRBD1. The J segment lost 7 bases and the V segment lost 3 bases, leaving 5 bases of the junction unmatched. The CDR3 totals 12 residues. Germline V lookup: CDR1 DFQATT, CDR2 SNEGSKA (reference sequence). Here the CDR3 reads CSASRQGLEAFF. The CDR3 DNA reads as TGCAGTGCTAGTCGACAGGGTCTTGAAGCTTTCTTT.

The rearrangement links TRBV28 to TRBJ1-5; D gene uncertain. The CDR3 has 14 amino acids. Trimming stripped 3 bases from V and 1 base from J, with 7 bases between. Germline V CDR1 and CDR2: MDHEN, SYDVKM. The DNA of the CDR3 is TGTGCCAGCAGTTTGAGGTTGAGCAATCAGCCCCAGCATTTT. This encodes CASSLRLSNQPQHF.

This clone appeared a single time. The rearrangement uses TRBV4-2 and TRBJ1-2, with D perhaps TRBD1 (5 bases). V lost 8 bases to trimming and J lost 8 bases, with 12 bases between them. The V gene's germline CDR1 is LGHNA and CDR2 YNFKEQ. The CDR3 is 11 residues long. CDR3 coding DNA: TGTGCCAGCGGAGGGACGGTCGGCTACACCTTC. Translation: CASGGTVGYTF.